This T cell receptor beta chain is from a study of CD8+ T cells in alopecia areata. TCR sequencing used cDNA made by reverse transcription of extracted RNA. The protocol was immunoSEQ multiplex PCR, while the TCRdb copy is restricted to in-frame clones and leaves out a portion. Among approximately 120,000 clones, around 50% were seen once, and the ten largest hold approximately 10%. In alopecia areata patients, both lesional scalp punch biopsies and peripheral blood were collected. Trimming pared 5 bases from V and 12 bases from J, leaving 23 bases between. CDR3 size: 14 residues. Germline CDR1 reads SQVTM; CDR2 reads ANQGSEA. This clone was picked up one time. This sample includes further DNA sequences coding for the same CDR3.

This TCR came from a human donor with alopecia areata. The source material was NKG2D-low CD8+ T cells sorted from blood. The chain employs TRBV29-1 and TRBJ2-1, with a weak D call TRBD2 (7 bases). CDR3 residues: CSVPTSSEIGGQFF. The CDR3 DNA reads TGCAGCGTTCCGACTAGCTCCGAGATAGGGGGGCAGTTCTTC.